The 29 T cell receptor beta chains listed next were all sequenced from one sample in a study of OX40 agonist ivuxolimab in advanced cancers. Generated by immunoSEQ multiplex PCR, the TCRdb table keeps only in-frame clones and is missing some. In the table there are tens of thousands of clones, roughly nine tenths of which are singletons. The starting material was CD4+ or CD8+ T cells sorted from blood, obtained in a trial of the OX40 agonist ivuxolimab. These TCRs come from an adult with an advanced solid tumor such as melanoma, head and neck, liver or kidney cancer.

The rearrangement links TRBV11-3 to TRBJ2-1, with D unclear. The CDR3 has 11 residues. CDR1 and CDR2 (germline): SGHNT, YENEEA. Trimming removed 1 base from V and 7 bases from J, with 2 bases in between. The CDR3 region is CASSLGNEQFF. The CDR3 DNA reads TGTGCCAGCAGCTTAGGTAATGAGCAGTTCTTC.

This chain joins TRBV2 and TRBJ1-1, with a possible D match to TRBD1 (5 bases). Germline V CDR1 and CDR2: SNHLY, FYNNEI. V was shortened by 3 bases and J by 4 bases, with 15 bases between the two germline ends. The CDR3 is made up of 15 amino acids. Here the CDR3 DNA reads TGTGCCAGCAGTGACTGGGGCCAGCCAGGCACTGAAGCTTTCTTT. Translation: CASSDWGQPGTEAFF. Using reference TRBV2 and TRBJ1-1 for the parts outside the CDR3, the full variable domain is EPEVTQTPSHQVTQMGQEVILRCVPISNHLYFYWYRQILGQKVEFLVSFYNNEISEKSEIFDDQFSVERPDGSNFTLKIRSTKLEDSAMYFCASSDWGQPGTEAFFGQGTRLTVV.

The CDR3 bases are TGTGCCAGCAGCTGGCCCTTGGGTCCTGGAAACACCATATATTTT. Its protein is CASSWPLGPGNTIYF. The rearrangement links TRBV5-6 to TRBJ1-3; D call uncertain. This CDR3 is built from 15 residues. The ends were cut back, 3 bases at V and 2 bases at J, with 12 bases in the middle. The germline CDR1 and CDR2 sequences are SGHDT and YYEEEE.

The chain is built from TRBV5-1 and TRBJ2-5; TRBD2 matches at 14 bases. There are 15 residues in the CDR3. V was pared by 6 bases and J by 5 bases, with 6 bases of the junction left unmatched. CDR1 is SGHRS and CDR2 is YFSETQ in the germline V gene. The DNA for the CDR3 is TGCGCCAGCATCCCCGGGACTAGCGGGGGTGAGACCCAGTACTTC. Its translation: CASIPGTSGGETQYF.

CDR3: CASSVYPPTYEQYF. The DNA for the CDR3 is TGTGCCAGCAGTGTTTATCCTCCCACCTACGAGCAGTACTTC. The chain is built from TRBV2 and TRBJ2-7; D is undetermined. The V end was cut by 4 bases, the J end by 2 bases, with 12 bases between. In germline, CDR1 is SNHLY, CDR2 FYNNEI. The CDR3 covers 14 residues. Together with reference TRBV2 and TRBJ2-7, the CDR3 gives the full variable domain: EPEVTQTPSHQVTQMGQEVILRCVPISNHLYFYWYRQILGQKVEFLVSFYNNEISEKSEIFDDQFSVERPDGSNFTLKIRSTKLEDSAMYFCASSVYPPTYEQYFGPGTRLTVT.

This chain joins TRBV6-1 and TRBJ2-1; D remains unclear. The CDR3 consists of 15 residues. The ends were cut back, 4 bases at V and 2 bases at J, with 12 bases in the middle. Germline V gene sequence: CDR1 MNHNS, CDR2 SASEGT. The CDR3 region has the DNA TGTGCCAGCAGTGGGGCCACCAGGCCCTACAATGAGCAGTTCTTC. Encoded protein: CASSGATRPYNEQFF.

This clone is a singleton in its sample. This chain's CDR3 is CASSTWGAPSTDTQYF. CDR3 DNA: TGTGCCAGCAGCACGTGGGGGGCCCCTAGCACAGATACGCAGTATTTT. The chain recombines TRBV7-2 with TRBJ2-3; D is perhaps TRBD1 or TRBD2 (6 bases each). This CDR3 is built from 16 residues. The germline gives CDR1 SGHTA, CDR2 FQGNSA. Trimming took off 5 bases at V and 0 bases at J, with 15 bases between the two ends.

The V gene is TRBV28, the J gene TRBJ2-7; the match to TRBD1 covers 7 bases. Trimming cost V 3 bases and J 5 bases; bases outside gene matches: 4. The CDR3 length is 13 residues. Germline loops: CDR1 MDHEN, CDR2 SYDVKM. The CDR3 reads CASSFDRENEQYF. The CDR3 DNA is TGTGCCAGCAGTTTCGACAGGGAAAACGAGCAGTACTTC.

The J gene is TRBJ2-6, the V gene TRBV19; D gene ambiguous. CDR3 size: 17 residues. The V gene's germline CDR1 is LNHDA and CDR2 SQIVND (reference sequence). Trimming left V 7 bases short and J 0 bases short, with 16 bases between. The CDR3 protein is CASNPVGQTSGANVLTF. The CDR3 DNA is TGTGCCAGTAACCCTGTGGGCCAGACCTCTGGGGCCAACGTCCTGACTTTC.

The gene calls are TRBV7-9 and TRBJ2-4; 9 positions agree with TRBD1. The CDR3 length is 15 residues. Germline CDR1 is SEHNR and CDR2 is FQNEAQ (reference sequence). V was clipped by 2 bases and J by 4 bases; unmatched bases: 3. The CDR3 reads CASSLPGTGKNIQYF. The CDR3, as DNA: TGTGCCAGCAGCTTACCCGGGACAGGGAAAAACATTCAGTACTTC.

This clone has only one observation. The chain recombines TRBV28 with TRBJ1-2; TRBD1 might be the D (6 bases). Germline-derived CDR1 and CDR2 are MDHEN and SYDVKM. This CDR3 has 13 residues. V lost 6 bases and J lost 2, with 10 bases in between. The CDR3 here is CASSQGINYGYTF. CDR3 nucleotides: TGTGCCAGCAGCCAGGGGATAAACTATGGCTACACCTTC.

The rearrangement joins TRBV4-3 to TRBJ2-3; 8 bases fit TRBD1. The germline V gene has CDR1 LGHNA and CDR2 YSLEER. V was pared by 4 bases and J by 4 bases, with 4 bases of the junction left unmatched. The CDR3 contains 14 residues. CDR3 sequence: CASSPQGAADTQYF. CDR3 sequence (DNA): TGCGCCAGCAGCCCCCAGGGGGCGGCAGATACGCAGTATTTT.

The chain uses TRBV9 and TRBJ2-7; 9 positions agree with TRBD2. This CDR3 has 14 residues. Germline CDR1 SGDLS, CDR2 YYNGEE. Unmatched junction bases numbered 9, after V lost 4 bases and J lost 7 bases. The CDR3 loop is CASSNLAGYTEQYF. Here the CDR3 DNA reads TGTGCCAGCAGCAACCTAGCGGGGTATACAGAGCAGTACTTC.

The genes are TRBV5-5 and TRBJ2-7, with no clear D. The CDR3 runs to 13 residues. CDR1 is SGHKS, CDR2 YYEKEE, per germline (reference sequence). V dropped 4 bases and J dropped 1 base, with 9 bases sitting between them. Here the CDR3 reads CASSRRGSYEQYF. The DNA of the CDR3 is TGTGCCAGCAGCCGCAGAGGTTCCTACGAGCAGTACTTC.

This clone was seen only a few times. This chain joins TRBV28 and TRBJ2-3; 13 positions agree with TRBD2. Germline V CDR1 and CDR2: MDHEN, SYDVKM. J was trimmed by 3 bases and V by 5 bases; bases with no gene match: 5. The CDR3 sequence is 16 residues long. In DNA form, the CDR3 reads TGTGCCAGCAGTATGACTAGCGGGGGGTGGACAGATACGCAGTATTTT. Translating it yields CASSMTSGGWTDTQYF.

This chain joins TRBV7-3 and TRBJ2-7; maybe TRBD2 (5 bases). This CDR3 comprises 12 residues. V was cut by 8 bases and J by 0 bases, with 8 bases left in between. Germline CDR1 is SGHTA and CDR2 is FQGTGA. The CDR3 is CASGGGSYEQYF. The CDR3 DNA follows: TGTGCCAGCGGAGGCGGCTCCTACGAGCAGTACTTC.

V usage is TRBV4-1 and J usage is TRBJ2-1, with D possibly being TRBD2 (5 bases). Between the trimmed V and J ends, which lost 1 base and 7 bases, there was a span of 11 bases. Germline V gene sequence: CDR1 MGHRA, CDR2 YSYEKL. CDR3 length: 14 amino acids. The CDR3 loop is CASSQALAGNEQFF. Written as DNA, the CDR3 is TGCGCCAGCAGCCAAGCCCTAGCAGGTAATGAGCAGTTCTTC.

CDR3: CASSLIDTTYEQYF. CDR3 coding DNA: TGTGCCAGCAGCTTAATTGACACTACCTACGAGCAGTACTTC. The chain combines TRBV7-9 with TRBJ2-7, with D uncertain. V was pared by 2 bases and J by 2 bases, with 10 bases between. Germline lookup yields CDR1 SEHNR and CDR2 FQNEAQ (reference sequence). The CDR3 consists of 14 residues.

The chain is built from TRBV4-1 and TRBJ1-4; 9 positions match TRBD1. Per the germline V gene, CDR1 is MGHRA and CDR2 is YSYEKL. The V gene end was trimmed by 3 bases and the J gene end by 4 bases; junction bases not matched to a gene: 9. The CDR3 spans 17 residues. The CDR3 loop reads CASSQRQGGADNEKLFF. The CDR3 nucleotides are TGCGCCAGCAGCCAGAGACAGGGGGGCGCTGATAATGAAAAACTGTTTTTT.

The chain has TRBV7-2 and TRBJ2-1; D remains ambiguous. Trimming took 7 bases from V and 5 from J, leaving 9 bases between them. The germline CDR1 and CDR2 sequences are SGHTA and FQGNSA. The CDR3 extends over 12 amino acids. The CDR3 here is CASIFLDNEQFF. In DNA, the CDR3 is TGTGCCAGCATATTTCTAGACAATGAGCAGTTCTTC.

The genes are TRBV6-6 and TRBJ2-1, with D tentatively TRBD1 (6 bases). The ends were cut back, 6 bases at V and 1 base at J, with 13 bases in the middle. Germline V lookup: CDR1 MNHNY, CDR2 SVGAGI (reference sequence). This CDR3 region has 15 residues. In DNA form, the CDR3 reads TGTGCCAGCAGCTCCGGGACACATTCCTACAATGAGCAGTTCTTC. It specifies CASSSGTHSYNEQFF.

The V call is TRBV5-3, the J call TRBJ2-7; TRBD1 agrees at 8 bases. Being an ORF, TRBV5-3 has a function that is uncertain. The V and J ends lost 3 bases and 7 bases, in that order; junction bases with no gene match: 12. The CDR3 sequence is 15 residues long. The CDR3, as DNA: TGTGCCAGAAGCTCTGCCGGGACAGGTCATAAGGAGCAGTACTTC. The encoded protein is CARSSAGTGHKEQYF.

V gene TRBV27 combines with J gene TRBJ1-1; possibly TRBD1 for D (6 bases). V dropped 6 bases and J dropped 7 bases, with 27 bases sitting between them. The CDR3 spans 17 residues. The germline V gene has CDR1 MNHEY and CDR2 SMNVEV (reference sequence). The CDR3 nucleotides read TGTGCCAGCAGGACACTCGAAGGGGGATTTAGCGGGGTTGAAGCTTTCTTT. It translates to CASRTLEGGFSGVEAFF.

The rearrangement uses TRBV7-9 and TRBJ1-3; D is undetermined. Germline assignment: CDR1 SEHNR and CDR2 FQNEAQ (reference sequence). The CDR3 spans 16 residues. V gave up 1 base and J gave up 9 bases, with 19 bases separating them. The CDR3 sequence: CASSLDGTVGELTIYF. The DNA of the CDR3 is TGTGCCAGCAGCTTAGATGGCACAGTCGGCGAACTCACCATATATTTT.

The chain employs TRBV27 and TRBJ2-7, with 8 bases identical to TRBD1. Trimming at V came to 6 bases and at J to 4 bases, leaving 8 bases not matched to a gene. CDR1 and CDR2 (germline): MNHEY, SMNVEV (reference sequence). The CDR3 length is 14 residues. The CDR3 nucleotides are TGTGCCAGCAGCCCCGCCGGGACAGGTTACGAGCAGTACTTC. Protein sequence: CASSPAGTGYEQYF.

As DNA, the CDR3 is TGTGCCTGGGGGTCGGGGCGCACAGATACGCAGTATTTT. Protein: CAWGSGRTDTQYF. The chain joins TRBV30 to TRBJ2-3; D is possibly TRBD1 or TRBD2 (5 bases each). V lost 5 bases and J lost 1, with 10 bases in between. The CDR3 runs 13 residues. Germline assignment: CDR1 GTSNPN and CDR2 SVGIG (reference sequence).

The chain couples TRBV7-6 to TRBJ2-1; 8 positions match TRBD2. This CDR3 region has 15 residues. Trimming took 0 bases from V and 8 from J; bases not matched to a gene: 6. Looked up from germline, CDR1 is SGHVS and CDR2 is FNYEAQ. This CDR3 reads CASSLASGGYDEQFF. The CDR3 DNA reads TGTGCCAGCAGCTTAGCCAGCGGGGGTTACGATGAGCAGTTCTTC.

The CDR3 reads CASSLVLDRGRDGYTF. The CDR3 coding sequence is TGTGCCAGCAGCTTAGTTCTGGACAGGGGAAGGGATGGCTACACCTTC. The chain employs TRBV11-2 and TRBJ1-2; 9 nucleotides match TRBD1. V lost 1 base to trimming and J lost 6 bases; unmatched junction nucleotides: 9. The CDR3 totals 16 residues. CDR1 is SGHAT, CDR2 FQNNGV, per germline.

The chain uses TRBV6-5 and TRBJ1-1, with D unclear. Germline CDR1 MNHEY, CDR2 SVGAGI. With 0 bases removed from V and 4 bases from J, the gap between germline ends came to 9 bases. The CDR3 covers 14 residues. CDR3 amino acids: CASSYSNKGTEAFF. CDR3 coding DNA: TGTGCCAGCAGTTACTCGAACAAAGGCACTGAAGCTTTCTTT.